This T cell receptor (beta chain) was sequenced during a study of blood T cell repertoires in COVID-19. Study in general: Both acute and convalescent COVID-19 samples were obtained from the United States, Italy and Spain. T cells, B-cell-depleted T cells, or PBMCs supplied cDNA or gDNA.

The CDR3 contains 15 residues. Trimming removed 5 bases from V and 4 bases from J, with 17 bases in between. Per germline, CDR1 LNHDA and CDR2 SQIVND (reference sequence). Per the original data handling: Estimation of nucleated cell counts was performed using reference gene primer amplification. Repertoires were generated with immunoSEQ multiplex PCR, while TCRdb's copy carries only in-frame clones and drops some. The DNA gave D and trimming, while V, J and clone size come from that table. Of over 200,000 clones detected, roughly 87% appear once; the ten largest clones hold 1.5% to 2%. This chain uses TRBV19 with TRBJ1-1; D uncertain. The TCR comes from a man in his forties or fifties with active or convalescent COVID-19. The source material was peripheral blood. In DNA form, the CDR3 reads TGTGCCAGTAGTTCCGAGGGTCACGACGGCACTGAAGCTTTCTTT. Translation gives CASSSEGHDGTEAFF.